The 20 T cell receptor beta chains given below trace back to one sample, sequenced in a study of human T cells and chemical hapten exposure (TCRdb year 2021). The time point tag for this specimen amounts to: pre-sensitization, week 0. The treatment or condition label here, explained by the study, means: therapeutic diphenylcyclopropenone sensitization with weekly scalp DPC. Total RNA was extracted from unfractionated whole blood that had been collected in Tempus Blood RNA tubes. Library creation used RACE. The instrument was a NextSeq 500. TCRdb handled the public reads itself, with Q25 trimming in fastp and clone calling in MiXCR, and kept productive beta chains. One record per CDR3 amino acid sequence lists the most common genes and DNA. The sample profile shows tens of thousands of distinct CDR3 sequences; about 12% of them were found once. More than 1.5% of the sample is held by the ten biggest clonotypes.

The sample here was whole blood, taken in connection with sensitization to the hapten diphenylcyclopropenone (DPC). The source of these receptors is a woman in her thirties or forties with alopecia areata. Some clones in this sample may be carry-over from other donors' samples.

This clonotype was seen more than once but under ten times. V and J are TRBV11-3 and TRBJ1-1; possible D gene TRBD1, 5 bases. Germline CDR1 is SGHNT and CDR2 is YENEEA. This CDR3 has 13 residues. V was pared by 3 bases and J by 5 bases, with 10 bases between. Here the CDR3 reads CASSLGLATEAFF. CDR3 DNA sequence: TGTGCCAGCAGCTTGGGGCTTGCGACTGAAGCTTTCTTT. Supplemented by reference TRBV11-3 and TRBJ1-1, the full variable domain reads EAGVVQSPRYKIIEKKQPVAFWCNPISGHNTLYWYLQNLGQGPELLIRYENEEAVDDSQLPKDRFSAERLKGVDSTLKIQPAELGDSAVYLCASSLGLATEAFFGQGTRLTVV.

This clonotype was detected a few times. The V call is TRBV28, the J call TRBJ1-1; D might be TRBD1 (5 bases). V was trimmed by 2 bases and J by 1 base, leaving 8 bases between them. The CDR3 loop spans 14 amino acids. The germline V gene encodes CDR1 MDHEN and CDR2 SYDVKM. Here the CDR3 DNA reads TGTGCCAGCAGTTTAGTCCAGGGGAACACTGAAGCTTTCTTT. It encodes CASSLVQGNTEAFF.

This clonotype was detected many times. The chain links TRBV7-2 to TRBJ1-3; D possibly corresponds to TRBD1 (6 bases). Trimming removed 4 bases at V and 2 bases at J, with 12 bases between. CDR1 and CDR2 from the germline V gene are SGHTA and FQGNSA. The CDR3 is 15 residues long. The CDR3 loop is CASSSDRNPGNTIYF. The CDR3 DNA follows: TGTGCCAGCAGCTCCGACAGGAACCCTGGAAACACCATATATTTT.

Ten or more counts support this clonotype. V is TRBV7-9 and J is TRBJ2-7; perhaps TRBD2 as D (6 bases). Trimming took off 1 base at V and 0 bases at J, with 13 bases between the two ends. The CDR3 length is 16 residues. The V gene's germline CDR1 is SEHNR and CDR2 FQNEAQ (reference sequence). The CDR3 sequence: CASSLGERASSYEQYF. The CDR3, as DNA: TGTGCCAGCAGCTTAGGGGAGCGGGCCAGCTCCTACGAGCAGTACTTC.

This clonotype showed up many times. The V call is TRBV6-1, the J call TRBJ1-1; D gene unclear. The CDR3 runs 13 residues. Germline V gene lookup returns CDR1 MNHNS and CDR2 SASEGT. Trimming shortened V by 1 base and J by 6 bases, and 9 bases separated the two germline ends. This CDR3 is CASSEGSWAEAFF. CDR3 nucleotides: TGTGCCAGCAGTGAAGGCTCCTGGGCTGAAGCTTTCTTT.

This clonotype was seen ten or more times. The chain recombines TRBV19 with TRBJ2-5; D gene unclear. V shed 5 bases and J shed 5 bases, with 15 bases lying between them. This CDR3 contains 14 residues. The germline V gene encodes CDR1 LNHDA and CDR2 SQIVND (reference sequence). CDR3 coding DNA: TGTGCCAGTAGTTGGACGGACCATAGGGAGACCCAGTACTTC. It yields the protein CASSWTDHRETQYF.

This clonotype appeared a few times. The J gene is TRBJ2-1, the V gene TRBV7-9; TRBD2 might be the D (7 bases). The CDR3 covers 15 residues. CDR1 and CDR2 (germline): SEHNR, FQNEAQ (reference sequence). Trimming took off 4 bases at V and 7 bases at J, with 17 bases between the two ends. CDR3 amino acids: CASSSRGAPGNEQFF. The CDR3 DNA is TGTGCCAGCAGCTCCCGGGGGGCCCCAGGGAATGAGCAGTTCTTC.

This clonotype showed up just a few times. The chain links TRBV5-1 to TRBJ1-2; D may be TRBD1 (6 bases). Deletions cut 3 bases from V and 4 bases from J, with 13 bases between. Germline CDR1 SGHRS, CDR2 YFSETQ. The length of the CDR3 is 14 residues. The CDR3 nucleotides are TGCGCCAGCAGCTCCAGGGGCGGAAGCTATGGCTACACCTTC. Translation: CASSSRGGSYGYTF.

This clonotype was observed at least ten times. The CDR3 DNA reads as TGTGCCAGCAGAATCGTGCTAGCGGGGGAACTAGCCAAAAACATTCAGTACTTC. As protein: CASRIVLAGELAKNIQYF. The chain is built from TRBV13 and TRBJ2-4; 10 positions agree with TRBD2. V lost 6 bases to trimming and J lost 0 bases; unmatched junction nucleotides: 11. The CDR3 sequence is 18 residues long. CDR1 is PRHDT and CDR2 is FYEKMQ in the germline V gene (reference sequence).

This chain joins TRBV28 and TRBJ2-5; D is unresolved. The CDR3 has 13 residues. The V end lost 9 bases, the J end lost 1 base, and 12 bases lay between the germline ends. CDR1 and CDR2 (germline): MDHEN, SYDVKM. The CDR3 nucleotides read TGTGCCAGTGGCCGCTCCTTCCAAGAGACCCAGTACTTC. Amino acid sequence: CASGRSFQETQYF.

This clonotype showed up many times. The rearrangement links TRBV20-1 to TRBJ2-5, with 7 nucleotides matching TRBD1. The CDR3 has 15 residues. The germline V gene encodes CDR1 DFQATT and CDR2 SNEGSKA (reference sequence). The J segment lost 2 bases and the V segment lost 0 bases, leaving 6 bases of the junction unmatched. The CDR3 here is CSARDPPRGQETQYF. CDR3 bases: TGCAGTGCTAGAGATCCTCCCAGGGGGCAAGAGACCCAGTACTTC.

The chain couples TRBV7-2 to TRBJ2-1; D is unresolved. The CDR3 is 15 residues long. The V end lost 1 base, the J end lost 5 bases, and 12 bases lay between the germline ends. In germline, CDR1 is SGHTA, CDR2 FQGNSA. The CDR3 sequence: CASSLEARRDNEQFF. The CDR3 nucleotides read TGTGCCAGCAGCTTAGAGGCCAGGAGAGACAATGAGCAGTTCTTC.

This clonotype occurred a few times. The chain uses TRBV27 and TRBJ1-5; weak D call: TRBD1 (6 bases). V was cut by 7 bases and J by 1 base, with 11 bases left in between. The CDR3 loop spans 14 amino acids. Germline loops: CDR1 MNHEY, CDR2 SMNVEV (reference sequence). The CDR3 nucleotides read TGTGCCAGCAAGGGGGGTAGGAGCAATCAGCCCCAGCATTTT. Its protein is CASKGGRSNQPQHF.

This clonotype was seen a few times. The chain recombines TRBV7-2 with TRBJ2-2, with 8 bases lining up with TRBD2. This CDR3 region has 14 residues. Germline lookup yields CDR1 SGHTA and CDR2 FQGNSA. V was pared by 4 bases and J by 6 bases, with 4 bases of the junction left unmatched. CDR3: CASSSGLVAGELFF. Here the CDR3 DNA reads TGTGCCAGCAGCTCGGGACTAGTCGCCGGGGAGCTGTTTTTT.

This clonotype was counted only a few times. The chain links TRBV28 to TRBJ2-2; the D call may be TRBD1 or TRBD2 (5 bases each). With 7 bases removed from V and 4 bases from J, the gap between germline ends came to 10 bases. The CDR3 covers 13 residues. Per germline, CDR1 MDHEN and CDR2 SYDVKM. The CDR3 DNA follows: TGTGCCAGCAAAACGGGGCCCACCGGGGAGCTGTTTTTT. As protein: CASKTGPTGELFF.

This clonotype was picked up many times. J is TRBJ2-7 and V is TRBV7-9, with a weak D call TRBD1 (6 bases). Per germline, CDR1 SEHNR and CDR2 FQNEAQ (reference sequence). The CDR3 is 12 residues long. Trimming pared 3 bases from V and 4 bases from J, leaving 7 bases between. CDR3: CASSFQGYEQYF. CDR3 in DNA: TGTGCCAGCAGCTTTCAGGGGTACGAGCAGTACTTC.

This clonotype was detected ten times or more. The V call is TRBV14, the J call TRBJ2-2; no clear D gene. Looked up from germline, CDR1 is SGHDN and CDR2 is FVKESK. This CDR3 has 14 amino acids. Trimming took 2 bases from V and 0 from J, leaving 4 bases between them. CDR3 residues: CASSQSTNTGELFF. Written as DNA, the CDR3 is TGTGCCAGCAGCCAATCTACGAACACCGGGGAGCTGTTTTTT.

The chain uses TRBV25-1 and TRBJ2-7; possibly TRBD2 for D (5 bases). Germline CDR1 is MGHDK and CDR2 is SYGVNS. The CDR3 is 11 amino acids. V was cut by 3 bases and J by 6 bases, with 6 bases left in between. The CDR3 bases are TGTGCCAGCAGTGACGGGGTCGAGCAGTACTTC. It translates to CASSDGVEQYF.

This clonotype was seen many times. V gene TRBV27 combines with J gene TRBJ1-5; TRBD1 agrees at 11 bases. Per the germline V gene, CDR1 is MNHEY and CDR2 is SMNVEV (reference sequence). Trimming took 1 base from V and 6 from J; bases not matched to a gene: 11. The CDR3 has 18 residues. The DNA of the CDR3 is TGTGCCAGCAGTTTATGGGGTGACGGACAGGGGGCGGTTCAGCCCCAGCATTTT. This gives the protein CASSLWGDGQGAVQPQHF.

V and J are TRBV10-3 and TRBJ2-5; 8 bases are shared with TRBD2. The germline V gene encodes CDR1 ENHRY and CDR2 SYGVKD. The CDR3 length is 13 residues. V shed 6 bases, J shed 5 bases, and the junction held 5 bases outside the gene matches. The CDR3 coding sequence is TGTGCCATCAGCGGGGGGGCCCTTGAGACCCAGTACTTC. Its translation is CAISGGALETQYF.